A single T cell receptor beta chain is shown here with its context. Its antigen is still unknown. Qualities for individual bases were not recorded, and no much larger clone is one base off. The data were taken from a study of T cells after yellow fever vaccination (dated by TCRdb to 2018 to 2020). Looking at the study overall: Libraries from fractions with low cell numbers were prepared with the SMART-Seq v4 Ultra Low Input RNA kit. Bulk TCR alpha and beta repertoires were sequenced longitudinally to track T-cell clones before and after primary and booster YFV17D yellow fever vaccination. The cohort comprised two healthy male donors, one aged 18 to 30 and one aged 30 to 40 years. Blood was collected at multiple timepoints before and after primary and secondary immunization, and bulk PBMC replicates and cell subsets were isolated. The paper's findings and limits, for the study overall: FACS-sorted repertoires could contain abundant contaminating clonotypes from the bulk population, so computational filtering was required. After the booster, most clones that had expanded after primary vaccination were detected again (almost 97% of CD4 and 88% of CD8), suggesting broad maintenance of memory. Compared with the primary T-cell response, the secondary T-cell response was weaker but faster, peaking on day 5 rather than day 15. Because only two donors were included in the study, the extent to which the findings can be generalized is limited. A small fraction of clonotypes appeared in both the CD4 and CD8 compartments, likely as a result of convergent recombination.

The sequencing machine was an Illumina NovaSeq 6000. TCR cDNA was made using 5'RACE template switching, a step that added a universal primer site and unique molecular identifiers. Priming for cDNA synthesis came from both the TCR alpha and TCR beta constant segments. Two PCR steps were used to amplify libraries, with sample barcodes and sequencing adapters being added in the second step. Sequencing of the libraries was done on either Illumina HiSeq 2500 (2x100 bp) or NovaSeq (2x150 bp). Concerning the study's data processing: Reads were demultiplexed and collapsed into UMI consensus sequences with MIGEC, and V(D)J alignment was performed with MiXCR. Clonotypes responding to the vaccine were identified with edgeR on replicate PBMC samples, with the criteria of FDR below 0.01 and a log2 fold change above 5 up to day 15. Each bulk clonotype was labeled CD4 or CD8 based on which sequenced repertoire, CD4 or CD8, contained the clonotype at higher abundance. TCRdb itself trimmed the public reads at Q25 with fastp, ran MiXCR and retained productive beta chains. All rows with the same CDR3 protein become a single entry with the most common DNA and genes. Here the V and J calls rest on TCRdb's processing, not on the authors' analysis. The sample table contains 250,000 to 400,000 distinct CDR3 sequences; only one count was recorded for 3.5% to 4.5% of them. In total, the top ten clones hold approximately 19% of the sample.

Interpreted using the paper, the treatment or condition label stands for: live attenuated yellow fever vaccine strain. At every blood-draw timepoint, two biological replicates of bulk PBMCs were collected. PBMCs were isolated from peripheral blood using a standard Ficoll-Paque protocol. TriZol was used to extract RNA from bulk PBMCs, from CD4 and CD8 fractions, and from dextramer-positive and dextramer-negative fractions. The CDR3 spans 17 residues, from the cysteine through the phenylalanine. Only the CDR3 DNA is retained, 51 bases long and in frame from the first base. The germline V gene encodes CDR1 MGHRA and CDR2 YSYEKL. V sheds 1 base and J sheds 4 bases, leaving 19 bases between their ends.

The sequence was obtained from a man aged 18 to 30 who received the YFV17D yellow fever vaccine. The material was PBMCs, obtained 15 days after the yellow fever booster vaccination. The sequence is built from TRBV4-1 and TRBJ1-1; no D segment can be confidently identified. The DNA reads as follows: TGCGCCAGCAGCCAAGGGGTACTCCGAAAACCCGGCACTGAAGCTTTCTTT. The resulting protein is CASSQGVLRKPGTEAFF.